The clone carrying this TCR beta chain was observed many times. Its antigen is unidentified. This entry is derived from a study of spatial heterogeneity in lung cancer. Overall study results and limits: Beta chains had 11% to 15% coverage of tumor T cells, and alpha chains had around 6.5%. Mutation counts in tumors were tracked by counts of expanded intratumoral alpha and beta TCRs.

V was cut by 3 bases and J by 3 bases, with 10 bases left in between. The length of the CDR3 is 14 residues. Per germline, CDR1 SEHNR and CDR2 FQNEAQ (reference sequence). A distinct unique molecular identifier was carried by each TCR cDNA molecule. TCRdb reprocessed the 5' RACE reads with MiXCR, giving one entry per CDR3 protein. Of about 100,000 distinct CDR3 sequences listed, 4.4% are singletons. As for time point: sample taken at primary tumor resection. This material consisted of lung tumor tissue, taken at surgery. The origin of this receptor is a male donor with early-stage non-small cell lung cancer. V and J are TRBV7-9 and TRBJ2-3, with D unresolved. As DNA, the CDR3 is TGTGCCAGCAGCTTGGGGATATCGACAGATACGCAGTATTTT. Its translation: CASSLGISTDTQYF.